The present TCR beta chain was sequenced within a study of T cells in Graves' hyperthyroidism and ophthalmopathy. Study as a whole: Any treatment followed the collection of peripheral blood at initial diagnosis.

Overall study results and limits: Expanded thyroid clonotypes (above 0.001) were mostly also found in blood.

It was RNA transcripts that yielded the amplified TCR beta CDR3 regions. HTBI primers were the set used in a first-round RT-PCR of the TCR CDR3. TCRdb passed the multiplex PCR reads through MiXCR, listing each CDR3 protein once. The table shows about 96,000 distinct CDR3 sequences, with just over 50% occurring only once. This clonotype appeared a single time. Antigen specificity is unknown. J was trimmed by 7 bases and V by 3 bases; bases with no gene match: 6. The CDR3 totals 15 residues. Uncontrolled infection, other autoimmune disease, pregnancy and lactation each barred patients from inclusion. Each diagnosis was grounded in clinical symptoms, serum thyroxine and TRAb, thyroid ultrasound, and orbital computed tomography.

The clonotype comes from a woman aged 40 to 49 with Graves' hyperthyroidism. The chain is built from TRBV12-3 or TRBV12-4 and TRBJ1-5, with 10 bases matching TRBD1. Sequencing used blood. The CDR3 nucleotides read TGTGCCAGCAGTTTCGGGACAGGGGCGAGCCAGCCCCAGCATTTT. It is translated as CASSFGTGASQPQHF.